One and the same sample provided the 12 T cell receptor beta chains below, sequenced in a study of control samples from healthy donors and cancer patients. Repertoires were generated with immunoSEQ multiplex PCR, while TCRdb's copy carries only in-frame clones and drops some. The table records under 450,000 clones, 80% to 95% of them present only once. Sequenced input: PBMCs. The receptors were sampled from a man aged 40-50 years with head and neck cancer.

This chain uses TRBV27 with TRBJ2-1, with 13 nucleotides matching TRBD2. J gave up 16 bases and V 5 bases, and 14 bases lay outside the gene matches. The CDR3 consists of 15 residues. From germline, CDR1 is MNHEY and CDR2 SMNVEV (reference sequence). DNA of the CDR3: TGTGCCAGCAGTAGTAGCGGACTAGCGGGAGTTCGGGCATTCTTC. This gives the protein CASSSSGLAGVRAFF.

The chain couples TRBV3-1 (or the pseudogene TRBV3-2) to TRBJ1-1, with 8 bases matching TRBD1. The length of the CDR3 is 13 residues. Germline V gene sequence: CDR1 LGHDT, CDR2 YNNKEL (reference sequence). Unmatched junction bases numbered 5, after V lost 6 bases and J lost 5 bases. The CDR3 nucleotides are TGTGCCAGCAGGACCACAGGGGGGACTGAAGCTTTCTTT. This codes for CASRTTGGTEAFF.

V is TRBV19 and J is TRBJ2-2; D gene ambiguous. Germline-derived CDR1 and CDR2 are LNHDA and SQIVND (reference sequence). The CDR3 extends over 15 amino acids. Trimming stripped 10 bases from V and 3 bases from J, with 18 bases between. CDR3 DNA: TGTGCCACGTTCTCTAGGAGTAGGGACACCGGGGAGCTGTTTTTT. This codes for CATFSRSRDTGELFF.

The rearrangement uses TRBV28 and TRBJ1-2; no reliable D call. Trimming stripped 6 bases from V and 4 bases from J, with 12 bases between. CDR3 length: 13 residues. Germline V gives CDR1 MDHEN, CDR2 SYDVKM. CDR3: CASSPNRRYGYTF. The CDR3 DNA reads as TGTGCCAGCAGCCCTAACAGACGCTATGGCTACACCTTC.

The chain links TRBV2 to TRBJ2-5; TRBD2 agrees at 7 bases. J gave up 5 bases and V 8 bases, and 5 bases lay outside the gene matches. The CDR3 extends over 12 amino acids. CDR1 and CDR2 from the germline V gene are SNHLY and FYNNEI. CDR3 coding DNA: TGTGCCAGCGGAACTAGCGTTGAGACCCAGTACTTC. Residues: CASGTSVETQYF.

The chain combines TRBV5-4 with TRBJ2-5, with 8 bases aligning to TRBD2. The CDR3 is 14 amino acids. Germline CDR1 and CDR2: SGHNT and YYREEE (reference sequence). V was clipped by 1 base and J by 5 bases; unmatched bases: 4. CDR3 sequence reads: CASSLTGGRETQYF. The CDR3 DNA reads as TGTGCCAGCAGCTTGACGGGGGGGCGCGAGACCCAGTACTTC. Combining the CDR3 with reference TRBV5-4 and TRBJ2-5 gives the whole variable domain ETGVTQSPTHLIKTRGQQVTLRCSSQSGHNTVSWYQQALGQGPQFIFQYYREEENGRGNFPPRFSGLQFPNYSSELNVNALELDDSALYLCASSLTGGRETQYFGPGTRLLVL.

J is TRBJ1-5 and V is TRBV7-8, with TRBD1 matching 8 bases. Germline trimming cut 4 bases from V and 0 bases from J; bases unmatched to any gene: 8. The CDR3 totals 17 residues. In germline, CDR1 is SGHVS, CDR2 FQNEAQ. The CDR3 coding sequence is TGTGCCAGCAGCTCCAGGGGGCGAATGGATAGCAATCAGCCCCAGCATTTT. The encoded protein is CASSSRGRMDSNQPQHF.

The V and J genes are TRBV19 and TRBJ2-7; D might be TRBD1 or TRBD2, each matching 5 bases. V gave up 8 bases and J gave up 4 bases, with 15 bases separating them. Germline V lookup: CDR1 LNHDA, CDR2 SQIVND (reference sequence). CDR3 length: 13 amino acids. Here the CDR3 reads CASSGTVGYEQYF. In DNA, the CDR3 is TGTGCCAGTTCCGGGACGGTGGGGTACGAGCAGTACTTC.

This clone appeared a single time. This rearrangement joins TRBV28 to TRBJ1-2; D may be TRBD1 (5 bases). The germline gives CDR1 MDHEN, CDR2 SYDVKM. The V gene lost 7 bases and the J gene lost 6 bases, with 15 bases spanning the gap. The CDR3 totals 13 residues. CDR3 coding DNA: TGTGCCAGCAATCTTCAGGGTGAAGATGGCTACACCTTC. Translated: CASNLQGEDGYTF.

This clone occurred once. The chain uses TRBV5-4 and TRBJ1-2; TRBD1 matches 8 bases. The CDR3 loop spans 15 amino acids. Germline CDR1 reads SGHNT; CDR2 reads YYREEE (reference sequence). V lost 3 bases, J lost 6 bases, and 10 bases stayed unmatched. The CDR3 nucleotides read TGTGCCAGCAGCTCAGGGGGCGGTCTAGGGGATGGCTACACCTTC. Translating it yields CASSSGGGLGDGYTF.

On this clone itself: The sample holds other DNA sequences that translate to the same CDR3. The chain combines TRBV28 with TRBJ2-1; D remains ambiguous. The V end was cut by 5 bases, the J end by 4 bases, with 18 bases between. The germline V gene has CDR1 MDHEN and CDR2 SYDVKM. The CDR3 contains 16 residues. The CDR3 loop is CASSGLEFPRYNEQFF. The DNA of the CDR3 is TGTGCCAGCAGTGGGCTCGAGTTCCCCCGTTACAATGAGCAGTTCTTC.

V usage is TRBV14 and J usage is TRBJ1-1; tentatively, D is TRBD1 (5 bases). Germline V gene sequence: CDR1 SGHDN, CDR2 FVKESK. Trimming pared 1 base from V and 5 bases from J, leaving 14 bases between. This CDR3 comprises 15 residues. CDR3 loop: CASSQVRSWGTEAFF. For the CDR3, the DNA is TGTGCCAGCAGCCAAGTAAGGTCGTGGGGGACTGAAGCTTTCTTT.